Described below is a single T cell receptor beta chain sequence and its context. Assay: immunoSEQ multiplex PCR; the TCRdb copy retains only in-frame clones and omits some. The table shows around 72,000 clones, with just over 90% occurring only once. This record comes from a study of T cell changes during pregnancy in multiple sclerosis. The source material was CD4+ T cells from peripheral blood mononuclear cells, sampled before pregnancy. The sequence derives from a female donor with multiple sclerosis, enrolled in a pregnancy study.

DNA for the CDR3: TGTGCCAGCAGGGGGACAGGGGTTAACTATGGCTACACCTTC. Its translation is CASRGTGVNYGYTF. This chain joins TRBV6-6 and TRBJ1-2; 10 positions match TRBD1. Germline trimming cut 6 bases from V and 1 base from J; bases unmatched to any gene: 2. Per the germline V gene, CDR1 is MNHNY and CDR2 is SVGAGI (reference sequence). The CDR3 covers 14 residues.